Listed below are T cell receptor beta chains from one sample, sequenced in a study of cytomegalovirus exposure and HLA in healthy donors. Clones were sequenced by immunoSEQ multiplex PCR, and TCRdb holds only the in-frame ones, with some missing. Counted here are about 150,000 clones, 77% occurring once; the ten biggest clones make up less than 5%. Sequencing was performed on PBMCs. Receptors were obtained from a male donor in good health and CMV-seronegative. CDR3s include the opening cysteine and the closing phenylalanine or tryptophan. D genes are given only for firm matches. The size entry is marked missing in some rows and otherwise reads once, few, many or a size class.

j_gene: TRBJ1-3; abundance: NA; v_gene: TRBV6-1; d_gene: NA; CDR3nt: TGTGCCAGCAGATTAAGGGGGGGTCCTGGAAACACCATATATTTT; CDR3aa: CASRLRGGPGNTIYF
j_gene: TRBJ2-2; abundance: NA; v_gene: TRBV6-4; d_gene: TRBD2; CDR3nt: TGTGCCAGCAGTCCGCAGACTAGCGGGATCACCGGGGAGCTGTTTTTT; CDR3aa: CASSPQTSGITGELFF
j_gene: TRBJ2-3; abundance: NA; v_gene: TRBV30; d_gene: NA; CDR3nt: TGTGCCTGGCGGGGTTGGCGGGTCGAGGAGACAGATACGCAGTATTTT; CDR3aa: CAWRGWRVEETDTQYF
j_gene: TRBJ1-2; abundance: NA; v_gene: TRBV28; d_gene: NA; CDR3nt: TGTGCCAGCACCACCTCGGGAGGGGGGAGCTATGGCTACACCTTC; CDR3aa: CASTTSGGGSYGYTF
j_gene: TRBJ2-1; abundance: NA; v_gene: TRBV11-3; d_gene: NA; CDR3nt: TGTGCCAGCAGCTTACGGGGGTCCTACAATGAGCAGTTCTTC; CDR3aa: CASSLRGSYNEQFF
j_gene: TRBJ1-5; abundance: NA; v_gene: TRBV19; d_gene: TRBD1; CDR3nt: TGTGCCAGTAGTAAGTACGGGACAGGTGATAATCAGCCCCAGCATTTT; CDR3aa: CASSKYGTGDNQPQHF
j_gene: TRBJ2-5; abundance: NA; v_gene: TRBV5-4; d_gene: NA; CDR3nt: TGTGCCAGCAGCCTACAGCAAAGGGCTGCGGGGGAGACCCAGTACTTC; CDR3aa: CASSLQQRAAGETQYF
j_gene: TRBJ2-3; abundance: NA; v_gene: TRBV29-1; d_gene: TRBD1; CDR3nt: TGCAGCGCGACAGGGACAGGGGGAGCAGATACGCAGTATTTT; CDR3aa: CSATGTGGADTQYF
j_gene: TRBJ2-3; abundance: NA; v_gene: TRBV19; d_gene: NA; CDR3nt: TGTGCCAGTACCCGGACGGGACAAACAGATACGCAGTATTTT; CDR3aa: CASTRTGQTDTQYF
j_gene: TRBJ2-5; abundance: NA; v_gene: TRBV9; d_gene: TRBD2; CDR3nt: TGTGCCAGCAGCCCGGGAGCCACTAGCGAATTCCAAGAGACCCAGTACTTC; CDR3aa: CASSPGATSEFQETQYF
j_gene: TRBJ2-1; abundance: few; v_gene: TRBV6-5; d_gene: TRBD2; CDR3nt: TGTGCCAGCAGACGGACTAACCGGGGGGATGAGCAGTTCTTC; CDR3aa: CASRRTNRGDEQFF
j_gene: TRBJ2-7; abundance: NA; v_gene: TRBV15; d_gene: TRBD2; CDR3nt: TGTGCCACCAGCGTCGGGACTAGCGAGACCTACGAGCAGTACTTC; CDR3aa: CATSVGTSETYEQYF
j_gene: TRBJ2-2; abundance: NA; v_gene: TRBV6-1; d_gene: NA; CDR3nt: TGTGCCAGCACCCCCTGGAGGGCCGACACCGGGGAGCTGTTTTTT; CDR3aa: CASTPWRADTGELFF
j_gene: TRBJ1-3; abundance: once; v_gene: TRBV4-1; d_gene: TRBD1; CDR3nt: TGCGCCAGCAGCCAAGGGCTCTACAGGGGGAACACCATATATTTT; CDR3aa: CASSQGLYRGNTIYF
j_gene: TRBJ2-5; abundance: NA; v_gene: TRBV27; d_gene: NA; CDR3nt: TGTGCCAGCAGAAAAACAGGGAACGGAGAGACCCAGTACTTC; CDR3aa: CASRKTGNGETQYF
j_gene: TRBJ2-7; abundance: NA; v_gene: TRBV11-2; d_gene: TRBD1; CDR3nt: TGTGCCAGCAGCCCCGTGGGTCGTTCCACGGGACAGGGCTACGAGCAGTACTTC; CDR3aa: CASSPVGRSTGQGYEQYF
j_gene: TRBJ2-3; abundance: NA; v_gene: TRBV7-6; d_gene: TRBD2; CDR3nt: TGTGCCAGCAGCCGCCAGGGGACTAGTCAAACAGATACGCAGTATTTT; CDR3aa: CASSRQGTSQTDTQYF
j_gene: TRBJ2-7; abundance: NA; v_gene: TRBV6-5; d_gene: TRBD1; CDR3nt: TGTGCCAGCAGGCAGGGGGCTTACTACGGGCAGTACTTC; CDR3aa: CASRQGAYYGQYF
j_gene: TRBJ1-2; abundance: NA; v_gene: TRBV28; d_gene: TRBD1; CDR3nt: TGTGCCAGCAGGACTCCCGGGACAGGGGACGGCTACACCTTC; CDR3aa: CASRTPGTGDGYTF
j_gene: TRBJ2-3; abundance: NA; v_gene: TRBV18; d_gene: NA; CDR3nt: TGTGCCAGCTCACCAATCTGGAGACCCACAGATACGCAGTATTTT; CDR3aa: CASSPIWRPTDTQYF
j_gene: TRBJ2-7; abundance: few; v_gene: TRBV10-1; d_gene: TRBD2; CDR3nt: TGCGCCAGCACCCTTAGCGGGATGGTATACGAGCAGTACTTC; CDR3aa: CASTLSGMVYEQYF
j_gene: TRBJ2-5; abundance: NA; v_gene: TRBV7-2; d_gene: TRBD1; CDR3nt: TGTGCCAGCAGCCTCCTCTTTAGGGACAGGGGGCGGGAGACCCAGTACTTC; CDR3aa: CASSLLFRDRGRETQYF
j_gene: TRBJ2-7; abundance: NA; v_gene: TRBV2; d_gene: TRBD2; CDR3nt: TGTGCCAGGGGGGTAGCGGGGGCAGTCCACGAGCAGTACTTC; CDR3aa: CARGVAGAVHEQYF
j_gene: TRBJ2-3; abundance: NA; v_gene: TRBV19; d_gene: TRBD1; CDR3nt: TGTGCCAGTAGTCCGGGACAGGGGGTCCTAGGGACGCAGTATTTT; CDR3aa: CASSPGQGVLGTQYF
j_gene: TRBJ2-7; abundance: NA; v_gene: TRBV2; d_gene: TRBD2; CDR3nt: TGTGCCAGCAAGACTAGCGGGATAGAAGTCTACGAGCAGTACTTC; CDR3aa: CASKTSGIEVYEQYF
j_gene: TRBJ2-1; abundance: NA; v_gene: TRBV5-6; d_gene: TRBD2; CDR3nt: TGTGCCAGCAGCTTTCGTCGTGGGAGGGTAGGGAATGAGCAGTTCTTC; CDR3aa: CASSFRRGRVGNEQFF
j_gene: TRBJ2-2; abundance: NA; v_gene: TRBV7-9; d_gene: NA; CDR3nt: TGTGCCAGCAGCCCCGAGGAGAACGGGGAGCTGTTTTTT; CDR3aa: CASSPEENGELFF
j_gene: TRBJ2-2; abundance: NA; v_gene: TRBV5-1; d_gene: TRBD1; CDR3nt: TGCGCCAGCAGCTTGACAGGGGAGATCACCGGGGAGCTGTTTTTT; CDR3aa: CASSLTGEITGELFF
j_gene: TRBJ2-1; abundance: NA; v_gene: TRBV9; d_gene: TRBD2; CDR3nt: TGTGCCAGCAGCGTTACCCCGGGACTAGCGGGACCTAATGAGCAGTTCTTC; CDR3aa: CASSVTPGLAGPNEQFF
j_gene: TRBJ2-2; abundance: NA; v_gene: TRBV7-3; d_gene: NA; CDR3nt: TGTGCCAGCAGCTCGGCCTGGGGGGACGGGGAGCTGTTTTTT; CDR3aa: CASSSAWGDGELFF
j_gene: TRBJ2-3; abundance: NA; v_gene: TRBV10-1; d_gene: NA; CDR3nt: TGCGCCAGCAGTGAAGAGCGGGCATTTGGACGGAATACGCAGTATTTT; CDR3aa: CASSEERAFGRNTQYF